This T cell receptor beta chain derives from a study of T-cell memory formation after mild COVID-19. Study findings and constraints: Researchers could not confirm that second-wave clones peaking on day 37 targeted SARS-CoV-2. Clones shrinking between day 15 and 85 showed a balanced CD4/CD8 split, and those that grew later tilted toward CD4+.

About this clonotype: Its antigen is not known.

5'RACE primed from the constant segment yielded TCR alpha and TCR beta cDNA libraries bearing sample barcodes and UMIs. Each CDR3 protein gets one entry after TCRdb re-called the 5' RACE reads with MiXCR. This table has 530,000 or so distinct CDR3 sequences, 15% to 20% appearing once. The TCR sequence derives from an adult woman who had mild COVID-19 (a few samples of this study predate the infection). Cell type and time point are not known. Sequencing input: PBMCs or a T cell subset sorted from them (not recorded which).

In nucleotides, the CDR3 is TGTGCCAGCAGCTCACAGGTTTTCTCACCCCTCCACTTT. Protein product: CASSSQVFSPLHF. The chain carries TRBV5-6 and TRBJ1-6, with D perhaps matching TRBD1 (5 bases). The germline V gene has CDR1 SGHDT and CDR2 YYEEEE. There are 13 residues in the CDR3. Trimming pared 3 bases from V and 10 bases from J, leaving 11 bases between.